Following are 3 T cell receptor beta chains from one sample sequenced in a study of shared clonotypes between healthy human individuals (dated by TCRdb to between 2020 and 2021). For the CD8 naive samples, CD45RO-negative cells were positively selected for CCR7, yielding a CD45RA+CCR7+ population from which TemRA cells were excluded. The library was prepared using the immunoSEQ multiplex PCR assay. This immuneACCESS table, as held by TCRdb, lists in-frame sequences with V and J called but not all clones. Of the missing ones, under half trace to an unresolved V gene in checked studies; the others have no known cause. This sample has under 1 million clones in its table, and roughly 92% of those were observed once. The ten largest clones add up to 24% of the sample. Input material: naive CD8+ T cells sorted from blood. In the paper's terms, the cell subset or site label means: CD45RA+CCR7+. The receptor set was obtained from a man aged 25 to 40 in good health.

This clone turned up a few times. This chain connects TRBV7-8 to TRBJ2-2; D may match TRBD1 or TRBD2 (6 bases each). The length of the CDR3 is 14 residues. The germline V and J ends were trimmed by 3 bases and 5 bases, with 10 bases remaining between them. Germline assignment: CDR1 SGHVS and CDR2 FQNEAQ. The CDR3 sequence: CASSFGGRTGELFF. The CDR3 DNA sequence: TGTGCCAGCAGCTTTGGGGGGCGGACCGGGGAGCTGTTTTTT.

V and J are TRBV6-4 and TRBJ2-6, with a possible D match to TRBD1 (5 bases). CDR3 length: 14 amino acids. With 6 bases removed from V and 4 bases from J, the gap between germline ends came to 10 bases. Germline V gene sequence: CDR1 MRHNA, CDR2 SNTAGT. In DNA form, the CDR3 reads TGTGCCAGCAGCGCAGGGCCCGGGGCCAACGTCCTGACTTTC. This sequence encodes CASSAGPGANVLTF.

The chain employs TRBV29-1 and TRBJ1-1; no firm D call. The CDR3 extends over 13 amino acids. Trimming cost V 5 bases and J 1 base, with 11 bases left between them. Germline V gene lookup returns CDR1 SQVTM and CDR2 ANQGSEA. The CDR3 region is CSVFWETNTEAFF. Here the CDR3 DNA reads TGCAGCGTTTTCTGGGAGACGAACACTGAAGCTTTCTTT.